These 20 T cell receptor beta chains were sequenced from one sample in a study of cytomegalovirus exposure and HLA in healthy donors. PCR amplification relied on 60 Vbeta primers (plus 13 Jbeta primers). TCRdb's table, derived via immunoSEQ multiplex PCR, lists solely in-frame clones and lacks some. The repertoire table contains approximately 120,000 clones. Sample: PBMCs. The receptors come from a man in his thirties or forties in good health and CMV-seronegative.

The CDR3 nucleotides are TGTGCCAGCAGCCCACCGGGACAAGTCTACAATGAGCAGTTCTTC. Translation gives CASSPPGQVYNEQFF. The chain employs TRBV11-2 and TRBJ2-1; weak D call: TRBD1 (6 bases). Germline CDR1 is SGHAT and CDR2 is FQNNGV. The V end lost 5 bases, the J end lost 3 bases, and 14 bases lay between the germline ends. The CDR3 contains 15 residues.

The CDR3 loop reads CSVRVNTEAFF. The CDR3 bases are TGCAGCGTACGGGTGAACACTGAAGCTTTCTTT. V and J are TRBV29-1 and TRBJ1-1, with D unclear. Germline CDR1 SQVTM, CDR2 ANQGSEA. The germline V and J ends were trimmed by 6 bases and 0 bases, with 5 bases remaining between them. The length of the CDR3 is 11 residues.

The rearrangement joins TRBV10-3 to TRBJ2-1; TRBD2 matches 8 bases. The trim removed 9 bases at V and 8 bases at J, leaving 9 bases unmatched. The germline gives CDR1 ENHRY, CDR2 SYGVKD. This CDR3 comprises 13 residues. CDR3 in DNA: TGTGCCATAGGGACTAGGGTTTTGGATGAGCAGTTCTTC. It translates to CAIGTRVLDEQFF.

The rearrangement uses TRBV11-1 and TRBJ2-7; 8 bases line up with TRBD2. The CDR3 sequence is 15 residues long. V lost 3 bases, J lost 2 bases, and 6 bases stayed unmatched. Germline V gene sequence: CDR1 SGHAT, CDR2 FQDESV (reference sequence). The CDR3 loop reads CASSFSSGSPYEQYF. CDR3 DNA sequence: TGTGCCAGCAGCTTTTCGAGCGGGAGCCCCTACGAGCAGTACTTC.

The V and J genes are TRBV5-1 and TRBJ1-1; tentatively, D is TRBD1 (6 bases). The CDR3 spans 14 residues. CDR1 is SGHRS, CDR2 YFSETQ, per germline. With 1 base removed from V and 11 bases from J, the gap between germline ends came to 18 bases. The CDR3 nucleotides are TGCGCCAGCAGCTTGTCCCCAGGGGAGGGGAAGGCTTTCTTT. This encodes CASSLSPGEGKAFF.

The chain couples TRBV28 to TRBJ1-5; no clear D gene. Per germline, CDR1 MDHEN and CDR2 SYDVKM. Trimming cost V 6 bases and J 5 bases, with 8 bases left between them. CDR3 length: 12 amino acids. DNA for the CDR3: TGTGCCAGCAGCACTTCCGATCAGCCCCAGCATTTT. It is translated as CASSTSDQPQHF.

Points on this clone: A junction boundary mismatches the germline segment, possibly from a read error. V usage is TRBV4-2 and J usage is TRBJ2-7, with D possibly matching TRBD2 (6 bases). Germline CDR1 LGHNA, CDR2 YNFKEQ. The CDR3 is 14 residues long. In DNA, the CDR3 is TGTGCCGGCAGCCAAGTCGGGAGCTCCTACGAGCAGTACTTC. It translates to CAGSQVGSSYEQYF.

On this clone itself: Other DNA sequences in this specimen translate into the identical CDR3. V usage is TRBV19 and J usage is TRBJ1-1; tentatively, D is TRBD1 (5 bases). From germline, CDR1 is LNHDA and CDR2 SQIVND (reference sequence). V was clipped by 3 bases and J by 0 bases, with 11 bases between them. The CDR3 loop spans 15 amino acids. For the CDR3, the DNA is TGTGCCAGTAGTATCTCGGGGGATGTGAACACTGAAGCTTTCTTT. Its protein product is CASSISGDVNTEAFF.

J is TRBJ1-6 and V is TRBV19; TRBD1 is a possible D gene (6 bases). Trimming took off 7 bases at V and 4 bases at J, with 11 bases between the two ends. This CDR3 region has 14 residues. Germline CDR1 is LNHDA and CDR2 is SQIVND (reference sequence). Here the CDR3 DNA reads TGTGCCAGTATGCAGGGACAATATAATTCACCCCTCCACTTT. It yields the protein CASMQGQYNSPLHF.

This chain connects TRBV7-9 to TRBJ2-2, with TRBD1 matching over 8 bases. Germline lookup yields CDR1 SEHNR and CDR2 FQNEAQ (reference sequence). Trimming removed 5 bases from V and 3 bases from J; junction bases left unmatched: 8. The length of the CDR3 is 16 residues. CDR3 DNA sequence: TGTGCCAGCAGCCTACCGGGACAGGAATACACCGGGGAGCTGTTTTTT. Its translation is CASSLPGQEYTGELFF. Drawing the rest from reference TRBV7-9 and TRBJ2-2, the complete variable domain is DTGVSQNPRHKITKRGQNVTFRCDPISEHNRLYWYRQTLGQGPEFLTYFQNEAQLEKSRLLSDRFSAERPKGSFSTLEIQRTEQGDSAMYLCASSLPGQEYTGELFFGEGSRLTVL.

The rearrangement uses TRBV7-3 and TRBJ2-2; D is undetermined. The CDR3 has 13 amino acids. Between the trimmed V and J ends, which lost 5 bases and 7 bases, there was a span of 11 bases. CDR1 and CDR2 from the germline V gene are SGHTA and FQGTGA. Written as DNA, the CDR3 is TGTGCCAGCAGCAATATCGCGGACGGGGAGCTGTTTTTT. It specifies CASSNIADGELFF.

The chain couples TRBV30 to TRBJ1-4; D is possibly TRBD1 (5 bases). V lost 3 bases and J lost 8, with 19 bases in between. CDR1 is GTSNPN, CDR2 SVGIG, per germline (reference sequence). The CDR3 is 15 residues long. CDR3 sequence reads: CAWSIRGTWGEKLFF. CDR3 nucleotide sequence: TGTGCCTGGAGCATTCGGGGGACTTGGGGAGAAAAACTGTTTTTT.

V and J are TRBV11-2 and TRBJ2-2; 8 bases are a match to TRBD2. The CDR3 is 18 residues long. From germline, CDR1 is SGHAT and CDR2 FQNNGV. V trimming: 3 bases; J trimming: 8 bases; junction bases outside the gene matches: 17. CDR3 in DNA: TGTGCCAGCAGCTTTCCTCCCTTTAGCGGGATCCCGAGAGGGGAGCTGTTTTTT. This codes for CASSFPPFSGIPRGELFF.

This chain links TRBV15 with TRBJ2-2, with 7 positions matching TRBD1. CDR3 size: 16 residues. Trimming at V came to 1 base and at J to 5 bases, leaving 7 bases not matched to a gene. Germline values: CDR1 LNHNV, CDR2 YYDKDF (reference sequence). This CDR3 is CATSRGDRVETGELFF. The CDR3 DNA reads TGTGCCACCAGCAGAGGTGACAGGGTAGAGACCGGGGAGCTGTTTTTT. Complete variable domain (other parts from reference TRBV15 and TRBJ2-2): DAMVIQNPRYQVTQFGKPVTLSCSQTLNHNVMYWYQQKSSQAPKLLFHYYDKDFNNEADTPDNFQSRRPNTSFCFLDIRSPGLGDTAMYLCATSRGDRVETGELFFGEGSRLTVL.

The V and J genes are TRBV5-3 and TRBJ2-1, with TRBD2 identical over 10 bases. TRBV5-3 carries the ORF label, with uncertain function. The CDR3 length is 15 residues. The V segment lost 5 bases and the J segment 4 bases; nucleotides outside the gene matches: 6. The CDR3 reads CARSYGLAVYNEQFF. In DNA form, the CDR3 reads TGTGCCAGAAGTTACGGACTAGCGGTATACAATGAGCAGTTCTTC.

This CDR3 reads CASSLDGSPWAYSNQPQHF. CDR3 DNA: TGTGCCAGCAGCTTAGATGGCAGCCCGTGGGCGTATAGCAATCAGCCCCAGCATTTT. The gene calls are TRBV7-8 and TRBJ1-5; the D is unclear. Trimming took off 1 base at V and 0 bases at J, with 19 bases between the two ends. The length of the CDR3 is 19 residues. Germline loops: CDR1 SGHVS, CDR2 FQNEAQ.

The chain recombines TRBV6-5 with TRBJ2-2; D not resolved. The CDR3 loop spans 13 amino acids. The germline V gene has CDR1 MNHEY and CDR2 SVGAGI. With 6 bases removed from V and 5 bases from J, the gap between germline ends came to 10 bases. This chain's CDR3 is CASRPDLTGELFF. CDR3 in DNA: TGTGCCAGCAGACCCGATCTAACCGGGGAGCTGTTTTTT.

The chain has TRBV7-6 and TRBJ1-5; D gene ambiguous. The V end lost 4 bases, the J end lost 4 bases, and 8 bases lay between the germline ends. CDR3 length: 13 amino acids. Germline CDR1 SGHVS, CDR2 FNYEAQ. CDR3 sequence reads: CASSSQANQPQHF. DNA for the CDR3: TGTGCCAGCAGCTCCCAAGCAAATCAGCCCCAGCATTTT.

V and J are TRBV9 and TRBJ2-2, with TRBD2 matching over 7 bases. The CDR3 spans 15 residues. The germline CDR1 and CDR2 sequences are SGDLS and YYNGEE. V was clipped by 4 bases and J by 0 bases; unmatched bases: 3. The CDR3 protein is CASSQSGTNTGELFF. The CDR3, as DNA: TGTGCCAGCAGCCAAAGCGGGACGAACACCGGGGAGCTGTTTTTT.

The chain uses TRBV28 and TRBJ1-5, with a weak D call TRBD1 (6 bases). The CDR3 contains 15 residues. The V end lost 5 bases, the J end lost 4 bases, and 15 bases lay between the germline ends. Germline CDR1 is MDHEN and CDR2 is SYDVKM. The CDR3: CASSSPSGANQPQHF. The CDR3 DNA reads TGTGCCAGCAGTAGCCCTTCAGGGGCAAATCAGCCCCAGCATTTT. The full variable domain, in which reference TRBV28 and TRBJ1-5 provide the parts outside the CDR3, is DVKVTQSSRYLVKRTGEKVFLECVQDMDHENMFWYRQDPGLGLRLIYFSYDVKMKEKGDIPEGYSVSREKKERFSLILESASTNQTSMYLCASSSPSGANQPQHFGDGTRLSIL.